These 18 T cell receptor beta chains came from one sample sequenced in a study of Graves' ophthalmopathy and Graves' hyperthyroidism. Amplified material comprised TCR beta CDR3 regions derived from RNA transcripts. Second-round multiplex PCR followed a first-round RT-PCR using HTBI primers. Each CDR3 protein is one row after TCRdb ran MiXCR on the multiplex PCR reads. Among approximately 700,000 distinct CDR3 sequences, 35% to 50% were seen once, and the ten largest hold roughly 45%. Sequenced input: peripheral blood. The receptors here all came from an adult man with Graves' ophthalmopathy.

With regard to this clonotype: A much larger clone differs by one base, so this may be a read error. The chain recombines TRBV29-1 with TRBJ1-1; D remains unclear. Germline-derived CDR1 and CDR2 are SQVTM and ANQGSEA. Trimming shortened V by 4 bases and J by 1 base, and 10 bases separated the two germline ends. The CDR3 has 13 amino acids. DNA of the CDR3: TGCAGCGTTGGTAGGAGATGGAACACTGAAGCTTTCTTT. The encoded protein is CSVGRRWNTEAFF.

This chain joins TRBV7-2 and TRBJ1-1; TRBD1 matches at 10 bases. Germline CDR1 SGHTA, CDR2 FQGNSA. The V segment lost 3 bases and the J segment 4 bases; nucleotides outside the gene matches: 5. This CDR3 is 15 amino acids long. The CDR3 here is CASSFRDRGSTEAFF. As DNA, the CDR3 is TGTGCCAGCAGCTTCCGGGACAGGGGTTCCACTGAAGCTTTCTTT.

Details on this clonotype: This may stem from a read error, because a much larger clone lies one nucleotide away. In DNA form, the CDR3 reads TGTGCCACCAGGACAACCCAAGAGGCCCAGTACTTC. Protein: CATRTTQEAQYF. V usage is TRBV15 and J usage is TRBJ2-5; D not certain. CDR1 and CDR2 from the germline V gene are LNHNV and YYDKDF (reference sequence). CDR3 length: 12 residues.

This chain links TRBV7-2 with TRBJ2-7, with TRBD1 as a possible D gene (6 bases). The closer fit of TRBJ2-1 to the DNA end suggests the J call may be wrong. Germline CDR1 is SGHTA and CDR2 is FQGNSA. This CDR3 region has 12 residues. The CDR3 region is CASSPGTIEQFF. CDR3 DNA sequence: TGTGCCAGCAGCCCCGGGACAATTGAGCAGTTCTTC.

This clonotype showed up many times. The genes are TRBV7-2 and TRBJ2-5; 8 nucleotides match TRBD1. Germline V gene lookup returns CDR1 SGHTA and CDR2 FQGNSA. The CDR3 covers 14 residues. The ends lost 4 bases at V and 4 bases at J; junction bases unmatched: 5. The chain's CDR3 is CASSSSTGVETQYF. The CDR3 DNA is TGTGCCAGCAGCTCCTCGACAGGGGTAGAGACCCAGTACTTC.

The chain joins TRBV25-1 to TRBJ2-3, with 7 bases matching TRBD2. Germline V gene lookup returns CDR1 MGHDK and CDR2 SYGVNS. The CDR3 consists of 14 residues. J lost 6 bases, V lost 6 bases, and 9 bases had no gene match. CDR3 protein: CASRGGWELDTQYF. The DNA for the CDR3 is TGTGCCAGCAGGGGGGGGTGGGAATTGGATACGCAGTATTTT.

This clonotype was seen just once. The CDR3 end shows no conserved phenylalanine or tryptophan, and so a read error is likely. The chain uses TRBV25-1 and TRBJ2-7; no reliable D call. The CDR3 is made up of 16 amino acids. CDR1 and CDR2 (germline): MGHDK, SYGVNS. The V and J ends lost 6 bases and 5 bases respectively, with 23 bases between them. The chain's CDR3 is CASSQELVGMADEQYS. CDR3 nucleotides: TGTGCCAGCAGCCAGGAGTTGGTGGGAATGGCGGACGAGCAGTACTCC.

The CDR3 region is CASSQHAVGQETQYF. The CDR3 region has the DNA TGTGCCAGCAGCCAACACGCGGTAGGGCAAGAGACCCAGTACTTC. The rearrangement links TRBV7-2 to TRBJ2-5; D unclear. V was shortened by 5 bases and J by 2 bases, with 15 bases between the two germline ends. The CDR3 has 15 residues. Germline V gives CDR1 SGHTA, CDR2 FQGNSA. Full variable domain (remainder filled in from reference TRBV7-2 and TRBJ2-5): GAGVSQSPSNKVTEKGKDVELRCDPISGHTALYWYRQSLGQGLEFLIYFQGNSAPDKSGLPSDRFSAERTGGSVSTLTIQRTQQEDSAVYLCASSQHAVGQETQYFGPGTRLLVL.

In this sample, this clonotype turned up many times. V gene TRBV15 combines with J gene TRBJ2-5; a weak D match, TRBD2 (6 bases). The germline gives CDR1 LNHNV, CDR2 YYDKDF (reference sequence). V shed 0 bases and J shed 5 bases, with 10 bases lying between them. The CDR3 covers 14 residues. In nucleotides, the CDR3 is TGTGCCACCAGCAGAGAGGCTAGCGAGGAGACCCAGTACTTC. The encoded protein is CATSREASEETQYF.

This chain uses TRBV12-3 or TRBV12-4 with TRBJ2-2; D may correspond to TRBD1 or TRBD2 (5 bases each). This CDR3 spans 13 amino acids. Trimming stripped 6 bases from V and 6 bases from J, with 11 bases between. The chain's CDR3 is CASRTAASGELFF. The CDR3 region has the DNA TGTGCCAGCAGGACAGCGGCCTCCGGGGAGCTGTTTTTT.

This clonotype was recorded a few times. The J gene is TRBJ1-2, the V gene TRBV12-3 or TRBV12-4; 11 bases agree with TRBD1. V was pared by 5 bases and J by 5 bases, with 4 bases of the junction left unmatched. CDR3 length equals 14 residues. Here the CDR3 DNA reads TGTGCCAGCAGTCCGGGACAGGGGGAATATGGCTACACCTTC. Amino acid sequence: CASSPGQGEYGYTF.

V and J are TRBV5-4 and TRBJ2-7; D tentatively fits TRBD1 or TRBD2 (5 bases each). V lost 4 bases, J lost 4 bases, and 15 bases lay in between. This CDR3 contains 14 residues. The germline V gene encodes CDR1 SGHNT and CDR2 YYREEE (reference sequence). The CDR3 sequence is CASSRGPTNYEQYF. Written as DNA, the CDR3 is TGTGCCAGCAGCCGGGGCCCCACGAATTACGAGCAGTACTTC.

V is TRBV7-9 and J is TRBJ2-5, with 13 bases aligning to TRBD2. The CDR3 is 15 residues long. V shed 3 bases, J shed 5 bases, and the junction held 3 bases outside the gene matches. Germline V gives CDR1 SEHNR, CDR2 FQNEAQ (reference sequence). CDR3 in DNA: TGTGCCAGCAGCTTGCCGACTAGCGGGGGGGAGACCCAGTACTTC. Translated, it gives CASSLPTSGGETQYF.

The chain uses TRBV20-1 and TRBJ2-7; TRBD1 aligns across 9 bases. The CDR3 contains 15 residues. The V and J ends lost 1 base and 3 bases, in that order; junction bases with no gene match: 7. Germline V gene lookup returns CDR1 DFQATT and CDR2 SNEGSKA (reference sequence). The chain's CDR3 is CSARVPGQGLYEQYF. The CDR3 coding sequence is TGCAGTGCTAGAGTGCCGGGACAGGGCCTCTACGAGCAGTACTTC.

In the case of this clonotype: This may be a read error: a much more frequent sequence differs by one nucleotide. The rearrangement uses TRBV2 and TRBJ2-5, with D maybe TRBD2 (5 bases). Trimming took off 7 bases at V and 5 bases at J, with 14 bases between the two ends. Germline CDR1 SNHLY, CDR2 FYNNEI. There are 13 residues in the CDR3. CDR3 region: CASTATRDETQYF. The CDR3 nucleotides read TGTGCCAGCACCGCCACTAGGGATGAGACCCAGTACTTC. The full variable domain, in which reference TRBV2 and TRBJ2-5 provide the parts outside the CDR3, is EPEVTQTPSHQVTQMGQEVILRCVPISNHLYFYWYRQILGQKVEFLVSFYNNEISEKSEIFDDQFSVERPDGSNFTLKIRSTKLEDSAMYFCASTATRDETQYFGPGTRLLVL.

For this clonotype: A read error is possible here, since a much larger clone lies one base away. This chain connects TRBV7-8 to TRBJ1-2; D gene ambiguous. V lost 6 bases, J lost 4 bases, and 12 bases lay in between. Per germline, CDR1 SGHVS and CDR2 FQNEAQ. This CDR3 spans 13 amino acids. The CDR3 protein is CASSEDHPYGYTF. The CDR3 bases are TGTGCCAGCAGTGAAGACCATCCCTATGGCTACACCTTC.

With respect to this clonotype: One junction end does not reproduce the germline sequence, and a read error may be involved. The chain links TRBV29-1 to TRBJ1-2; 10 nucleotides line up with TRBD1. Germline CDR1 reads SQVTM; CDR2 reads ANQGSEA. This CDR3 has 12 residues. The chain's CDR3 is CSVEGWDRGEAF. In nucleotides, the CDR3 is TGCAGCGTTGAAGGTTGGGACAGGGGTGAAGCTTTC.

V and J are TRBV20-1 and TRBJ1-5; weak D call: TRBD1 (5 bases). V lost 5 bases and J lost 11, with 16 bases in between. The germline V gene has CDR1 DFQATT and CDR2 SNEGSKA (reference sequence). The CDR3 has 12 residues. The CDR3 here is CSAWDPDWAQHF. The CDR3, as DNA: TGCAGTGCTTGGGACCCCGATTGGGCCCAGCATTTT.